This T cell receptor (beta chain) is drawn from a study of molecular identifiers for immune sequencing clone quantification. TCRdb itself ran the PCR reads through MiXCR, one entry per CDR3 protein. The table includes more than 250,000 distinct CDR3 sequences, 20% to 25% detected once. Sequencing was done on a sample of naive CD8+ T cells from blood, with Jurkat cell RNA spiked in. Subset of the sample: FACS-sorted CD8+CD4-CCR7+CD45RA+ naive T cells. The TCR originated in a human donor in good health. Some libraries in this study had Jurkat cell RNA spiked in.

In nucleotides, the CDR3 is TGTGCCAGCAGCCAAGATCACGGGACTAGCTCCTACGAGCAGTACTTC. Translating it yields CASSQDHGTSSYEQYF. The chain uses TRBV4-2 and TRBJ2-7; 8 bases are shared with TRBD2. The V gene's germline CDR1 is LGHNA and CDR2 YNFKEQ. This CDR3 region has 16 residues. The J segment lost 0 bases and the V segment lost 0 bases, leaving 4 bases of the junction unmatched.